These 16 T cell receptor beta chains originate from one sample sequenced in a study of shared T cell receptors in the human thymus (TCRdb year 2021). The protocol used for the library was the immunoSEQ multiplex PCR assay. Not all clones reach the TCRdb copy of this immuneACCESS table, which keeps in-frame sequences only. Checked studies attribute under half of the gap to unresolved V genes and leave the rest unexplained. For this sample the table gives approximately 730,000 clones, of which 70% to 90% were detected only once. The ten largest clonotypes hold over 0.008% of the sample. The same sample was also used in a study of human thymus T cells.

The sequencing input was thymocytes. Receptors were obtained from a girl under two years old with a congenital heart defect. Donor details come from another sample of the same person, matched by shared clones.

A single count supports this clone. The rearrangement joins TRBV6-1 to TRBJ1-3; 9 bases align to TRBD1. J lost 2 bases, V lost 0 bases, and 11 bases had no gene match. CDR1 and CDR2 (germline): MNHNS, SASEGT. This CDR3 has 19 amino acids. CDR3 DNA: TGTGCCAGCAGTGAAGCGGTGGGACAGGGAAGTTATCCTGGAAACACCATATATTTT. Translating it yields CASSEAVGQGSYPGNTIYF.

In DNA form, the CDR3 reads TGTGCCAGCAGCCTCATCGGGACTCTAGACCTGAACACTGAAGCTTTCTTT. It encodes CASSLIGTLDLNTEAFF. The chain combines TRBV7-8 with TRBJ1-1; D possibly corresponds to TRBD1 (5 bases). The V end was cut by 5 bases, the J end by 0 bases, with 19 bases between. The CDR3 loop spans 17 amino acids. The V gene's germline CDR1 is SGHVS and CDR2 FQNEAQ.

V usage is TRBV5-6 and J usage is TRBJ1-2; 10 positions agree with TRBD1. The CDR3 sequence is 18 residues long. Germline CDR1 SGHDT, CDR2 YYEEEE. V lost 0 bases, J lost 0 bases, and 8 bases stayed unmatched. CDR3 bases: TGTGCCAGCAGCTTGGAAATTAGTGGGACAGGGGCTAACTATGGCTACACCTTC. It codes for CASSLEISGTGANYGYTF.

The chain's CDR3 is CASSPRRRRGRSMNTEAFF. CDR3 DNA: TGTGCCAGCAGCCCTCGGAGGAGGAGGGGAAGGAGCATGAACACTGAAGCTTTCTTT. The rearrangement joins TRBV7-8 to TRBJ1-1; D may be TRBD1 (5 bases). The CDR3 is made up of 19 amino acids. CDR1 SGHVS and CDR2 FQNEAQ come from the germline V gene. The ends were cut back, 5 bases at V and 0 bases at J, with 25 bases in the middle.

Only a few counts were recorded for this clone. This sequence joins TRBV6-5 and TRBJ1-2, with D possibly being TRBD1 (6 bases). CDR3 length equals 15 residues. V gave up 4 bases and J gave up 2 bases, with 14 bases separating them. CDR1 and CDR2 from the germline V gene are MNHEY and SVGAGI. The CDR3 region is CASSSTPRGNYGYTF. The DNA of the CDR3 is TGTGCCAGCAGTTCTACACCCAGGGGAAACTATGGCTACACCTTC.

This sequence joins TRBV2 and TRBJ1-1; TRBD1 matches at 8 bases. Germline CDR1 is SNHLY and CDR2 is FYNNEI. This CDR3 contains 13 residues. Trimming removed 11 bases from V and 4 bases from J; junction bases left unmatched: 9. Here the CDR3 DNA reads TGTGCCCTGATGTCAGGGGGCGGCACTGAAGCTTTCTTT. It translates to CALMSGGGTEAFF.

The CDR3 protein is CSVRDSLNTEAFF. CDR3 DNA sequence: TGCAGCGTTCGTGACAGTCTGAACACTGAAGCTTTCTTT. The rearrangement links TRBV29-1 to TRBJ1-1; D perhaps matches TRBD1 (5 bases). V dropped 5 bases and J dropped 0 bases, with 10 bases sitting between them. The CDR3 runs to 13 residues. The germline V gene has CDR1 SQVTM and CDR2 ANQGSEA.

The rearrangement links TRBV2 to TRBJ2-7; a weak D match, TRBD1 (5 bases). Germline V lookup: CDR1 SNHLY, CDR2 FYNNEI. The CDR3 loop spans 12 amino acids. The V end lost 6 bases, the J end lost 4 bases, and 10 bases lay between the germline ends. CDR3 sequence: CASRMTEYEQYF. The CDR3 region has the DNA TGTGCCAGCAGAATGACAGAATACGAGCAGTACTTC.

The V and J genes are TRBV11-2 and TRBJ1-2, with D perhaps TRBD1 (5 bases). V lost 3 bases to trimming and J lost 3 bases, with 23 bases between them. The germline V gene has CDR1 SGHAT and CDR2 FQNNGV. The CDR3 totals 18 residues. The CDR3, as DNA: TGTGCCAGCAGCTTTGGCCCGGAAGGAGACAGCCCCCACTATGGCTACACCTTC. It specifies CASSFGPEGDSPHYGYTF.

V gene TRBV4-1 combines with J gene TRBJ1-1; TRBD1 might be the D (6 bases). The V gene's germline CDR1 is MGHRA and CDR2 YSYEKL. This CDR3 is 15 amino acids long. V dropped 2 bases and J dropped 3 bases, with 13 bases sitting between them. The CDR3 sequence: CASSQPPDRHTEAFF. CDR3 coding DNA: TGCGCCAGCAGCCAACCACCTGACAGGCACACTGAAGCTTTCTTT.

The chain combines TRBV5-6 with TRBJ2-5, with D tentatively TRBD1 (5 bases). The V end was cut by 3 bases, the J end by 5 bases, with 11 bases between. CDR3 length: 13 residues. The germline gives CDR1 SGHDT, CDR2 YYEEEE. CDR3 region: CASSYQGRETQYF. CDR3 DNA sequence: TGTGCCAGCAGCTATCAGGGCCGCGAGACCCAGTACTTC.

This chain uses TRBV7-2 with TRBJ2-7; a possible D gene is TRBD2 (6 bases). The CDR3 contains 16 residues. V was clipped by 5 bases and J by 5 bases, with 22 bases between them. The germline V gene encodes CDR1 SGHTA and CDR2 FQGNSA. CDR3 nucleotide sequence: TGTGCCAGCAGCCCCGCGGAGGGTCAAACAATCGACGAGCAGTACTTC. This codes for CASSPAEGQTIDEQYF. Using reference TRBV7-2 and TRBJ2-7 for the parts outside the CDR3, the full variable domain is GAGVSQSPSNKVTEKGKDVELRCDPISGHTALYWYRQSLGQGLEFLIYFQGNSAPDKSGLPSDRFSAERTGGSVSTLTIQRTQQEDSAVYLCASSPAEGQTIDEQYFGPGTRLTVT.

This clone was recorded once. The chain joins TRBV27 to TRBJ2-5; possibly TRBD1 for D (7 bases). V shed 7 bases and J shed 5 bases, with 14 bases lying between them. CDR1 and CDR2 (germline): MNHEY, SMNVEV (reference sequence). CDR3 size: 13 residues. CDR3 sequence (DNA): TGTGCCAGCATGTCAGGGGGGCGTGAGACCCAGTACTTC. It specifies CASMSGGRETQYF.

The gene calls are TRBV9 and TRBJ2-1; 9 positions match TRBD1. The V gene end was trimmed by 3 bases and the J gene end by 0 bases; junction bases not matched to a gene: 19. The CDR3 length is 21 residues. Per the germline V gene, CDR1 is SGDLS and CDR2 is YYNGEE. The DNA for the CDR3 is TGTGCCAGCAGCGCAAACTCACGGACAGGGGCCGAAAATAGCTCCTACAATGAGCAGTTCTTC. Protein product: CASSANSRTGAENSSYNEQFF.

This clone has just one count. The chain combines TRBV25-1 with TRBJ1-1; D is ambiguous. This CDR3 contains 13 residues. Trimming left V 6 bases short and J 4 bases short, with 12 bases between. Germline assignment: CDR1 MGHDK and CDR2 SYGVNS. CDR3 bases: TGTGCCAGCAGCCCAAGAGTACGCACTGAAGCTTTCTTT. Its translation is CASSPRVRTEAFF.

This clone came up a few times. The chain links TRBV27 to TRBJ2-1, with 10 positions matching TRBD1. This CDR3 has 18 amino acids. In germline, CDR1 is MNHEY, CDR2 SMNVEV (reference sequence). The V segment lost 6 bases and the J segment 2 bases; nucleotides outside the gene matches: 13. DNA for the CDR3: TGTGCCAGCAGCCTAATACCCCTCGGACAGGGGGCCTACAATGAGCAGTTCTTC. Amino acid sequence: CASSLIPLGQGAYNEQFF.